This T cell receptor beta chain was recovered during a study of T cells in localized non-small cell lung cancer. V shed 5 bases and J 0 bases; nucleotides not matched to a gene: 6. CDR1 and CDR2 (germline): LNHNV, YYDKDF (reference sequence). The CDR3 is 15 residues long. Regarding the study as a whole: Density of T cells in blood, when higher, went with longer overall survival. Uninvolved adjacent lung showed the highest T cell clonality, exceeding tumor.

Sequenced by immunoSEQ multiplex PCR; TCRdb stores in-frame clones only, minus some. The sample holds tens of thousands of clones, roughly nine tenths seen once. This clone was recorded a few times. Its antigen is currently unknown. Sequenced here: peripheral blood, sampled before any cancer treatment. The TCR sequence derives from a woman aged 18 to 55 with stage III lung adenocarcinoma. The chain joins TRBV15 to TRBJ1-1; TRBD1 agrees at 7 bases. CDR3 in DNA: TGTGCCACCAGCCGTCGGGGACAGCTGAACACTGAAGCTTTCTTT. Its protein product is CATSRRGQLNTEAFF. Full variable domain (remainder filled in from reference TRBV15 and TRBJ1-1): DAMVIQNPRYQVTQFGKPVTLSCSQTLNHNVMYWYQQKSSQAPKLLFHYYDKDFNNEADTPDNFQSRRPNTSFCFLDIRSPGLGDTAMYLCATSRRGQLNTEAFFGQGTRLTVV.